These T cell receptor beta chains were read from a single sample in a study of shared clonotypes between healthy human individuals. The assay was immunoSEQ multiplex PCR, and TCRdb's table has in-frame clones only and misses some. Here the sample spans some 2,000,000 clones, over 85% being singletons. Sample: naive CD8+ T cells sorted from blood. The source of these receptors is a man younger than 30 in good health. CDR3s include the opening cysteine and the closing phenylalanine or tryptophan. Each record gives: J gene, clone size, V gene, D gene, CDR3 DNA, CDR3 protein. The D gene is left open where the match is weak. Size is omitted from some rows. Given values are once, few, many or a class for expanded clones.

TRBJ1-1 NA TRBV10-2 NA TGCGCCAGCAGTGAGGCGGTGGCTGGGAACACTGAAGCTTTCTTT CASSEAVAGNTEAFF
TRBJ2-7 NA TRBV9 NA TGTGCCAGCAGCGTAGAAGACGGAACCTACGAGCAGTACTTC CASSVEDGTYEQYF
TRBJ2-7 NA TRBV19 NA TGTGCCAGTAGTACCCGGGACCCCGTCGCTGGGGAGCAGTACTTC CASSTRDPVAGEQYF
TRBJ1-2 NA TRBV13 NA TGTGCCAGCAGCCCCTCCCGAGGGGCATACTATGGCTACACCTTC CASSPSRGAYYGYTF
TRBJ2-7 few TRBV9 NA TGTGCCAGCAGCGTAGGGGGTAGCTCCTACGAGCAGTACTTC CASSVGGSSYEQYF
TRBJ2-2 NA TRBV27 NA TGTGCCACCCAACAGGGCCCGAACACCGGGGAGCTGTTTTTT CATQQGPNTGELFF
TRBJ1-1 NA TRBV5-4 NA TGTGCCTTCCTGATTGCCGGGACTTACACTGAAGCTTTCTTT CAFLIAGTYTEAFF
TRBJ1-1 NA TRBV5-4 NA TGTGCCAGCACCTCAGGGCTGAACACTGAAGCTTTCTTT CASTSGLNTEAFF
TRBJ1-2 NA TRBV9 TRBD1 TGTGCCAGCAGCGCCCCCGGGACAGGGGTAAATGGCTACACCTTC CASSAPGTGVNGYTF
TRBJ2-7 NA TRBV4-1 TRBD1 TGCGCCAGCAGCAACCCTGACAGGGTCGGGGACGAGCAGTACTTC CASSNPDRVGDEQYF
TRBJ1-4 NA TRBV28 NA TGTGCCAGCAGTCTGACAGGTCTCCTACTGTTTTTT CASSLTGLLLFF
TRBJ2-1 NA TRBV5-1 NA TGCGCCAGCAGCTTGGGAGGGTGGAATGAGCAGTTCTTC CASSLGGWNEQFF
TRBJ2-2 NA TRBV5-1 NA TGCGCCAGCAGCTTGGGGACGAACACCGGGGAGCTGTTTTTT CASSLGTNTGELFF
TRBJ2-1 NA TRBV5-6 NA TGTGCCAGCAGCTTGGGAATAGCGTGGTCTAATGAGCAGTTCTTC CASSLGIAWSNEQFF
TRBJ2-1 NA TRBV28 TRBD1 TGTGCCAGCAGTTCGCCCAGACAGGGTACGGTTGAGCAGTTCTTC CASSSPRQGTVEQFF
TRBJ1-6 NA TRBV7-6 TRBD1 TGTGCCAGCAGCCCTACAGGGGGCTCCTATAATTCACCCCTCCACTTT CASSPTGGSYNSPLHF
TRBJ1-3 NA TRBV30 NA TGTGCCTGGTCAGTTCACTCTGGAAACACCATATATTTT CAWSVHSGNTIYF
TRBJ2-1 NA TRBV28 TRBD2 TGTGCCAGCAGTTTACTCCCCCGACTAGCGGGAGAGAATGAGCAGTTCTTC CASSLLPRLAGENEQFF
TRBJ2-3 NA TRBV2 NA TGTGCCAGCAGTGAGTCGGACGGAGATACGCAGTATTTT CASSESDGDTQYF
TRBJ2-5 NA TRBV9 TRBD2 TGTGCCAGCAGCTCCATAGCGGGGGGTTTGGAGACCCAGTACTTC CASSSIAGGLETQYF
TRBJ2-2 few TRBV13 NA TGTGCCAGCAGCCCTGAACAGATTTCGAACACCGGGGAGCTGTTTTTT CASSPEQISNTGELFF
TRBJ1-2 NA TRBV4-1 NA TGCGCCAGCAGCCAAGTGAGTTTGGTCGGCTACACCTTC CASSQVSLVGYTF
TRBJ2-7 NA TRBV29-1 TRBD1 TGCAGCGCAGAGGGACAGGGGTACGAGCAGTACTTC CSAEGQGYEQYF
TRBJ2-2 NA TRBV4-1 NA TGCGCCAGCAGCCAAGTGGCCCTCTCGGGGGAGCTGTTTTTT CASSQVALSGELFF
TRBJ2-7 NA TRBV27 NA TGTGCCACCTCCGACACAGACACATCCTACGAGCAGTACTTC CATSDTDTSYEQYF
TRBJ1-3 NA TRBV7-8 NA TGTGCCAGCAGCCCCCAAGGAGTTCCAGGCCTATCTGGAAACACCATATATTTT CASSPQGVPGLSGNTIYF
TRBJ2-1 NA TRBV6-5 NA TGTGCCAGCAGCACGTACAATGAGCAGTTCTTC CASSTYNEQFF
TRBJ2-5 NA TRBV10-2 TRBD2 TGCGCCAGCAGCGATCCGGGACTAGCGGGGCAAGAGACCCAGTACTTC CASSDPGLAGQETQYF
TRBJ2-7 NA TRBV5-6 NA TGTGCCAGCAGCTTGTCGGCATCCTACGAGCAGTACTTC CASSLSASYEQYF
TRBJ2-1 NA TRBV19 NA TGTGCCGGGGGAGCTAATGAGCAGTTCTTC CAGGANEQFF
TRBJ1-2 NA TRBV29-1 TRBD1 TGCAGCGTTGAAGCCCAGGGGGCGATCTATGGCTACACCTTC CSVEAQGAIYGYTF
TRBJ1-1 NA TRBV6-5 NA TGTGCCAGCAGTTACTTGGGCCCACAGATCACTGAAGCTTTCTTT CASSYLGPQITEAFF
TRBJ2-3 NA TRBV9 NA TGTGCCAGCAGCGTAGGCCGGACAGATACGCAGTATTTT CASSVGRTDTQYF
TRBJ2-1 NA TRBV6-5 NA TGTGCCAGCAGCGTCCTACCGCCCAATGAGCAGTTCTTC CASSVLPPNEQFF
TRBJ2-3 NA TRBV29-1 TRBD2 TGCAGCGTTGACGGGGGGAGCACAGATACGCAGTATTTT CSVDGGSTDTQYF
TRBJ2-1 NA TRBV7-8 NA TGTGCCAGCAGCCTGGACAGTCACAATGAGCAGTTCTTC CASSLDSHNEQFF
TRBJ2-7 few TRBV27 NA TGTGCCAGCAGTTGGTCACAGGGCTCCTACGAGCAGTACTTC CASSWSQGSYEQYF
TRBJ1-1 few TRBV9 NA TGTGCCAGCAGCGGAAGGGACACGAACACTGAAGCTTTCTTT CASSGRDTNTEAFF
TRBJ1-6 NA TRBV4-1 NA TGCGCCAGCAGCCGGGCATCGGATAATTCACCCCTCCACTTT CASSRASDNSPLHF
TRBJ2-7 NA TRBV7-8 TRBD1 TGTGCCAGCAAACAGGGGGTTCTCTACGAGCAGTACTTC CASKQGVLYEQYF
TRBJ1-1 NA TRBV6-1 TRBD1 TGTGCCAGCAGTGAAGCGCGCGGACAGGGCTTCACTGAAGCTTTCTTT CASSEARGQGFTEAFF
TRBJ1-5 once TRBV2 NA TGTGCCAGCAGTGAAGGGTTTTACGCTAGCAATCAGCCCCAGCATTTT CASSEGFYASNQPQHF
TRBJ2-7 NA TRBV10-3 NA TGTGCCATCAGTGAGTCGGTAGCCAATTCCCTCTACGAGCAGTACTTC CAISESVANSLYEQYF
TRBJ2-7 NA TRBV27 TRBD2 TGTGCCAGCAGTTCCCGGAGCGCGGGAGGTTTCCCGGGCGAGCAGTACTTC CASSSRSAGGFPGEQYF
TRBJ2-7 NA TRBV11-2 NA TGTGCCAGCAGCTTAGATGAGGTAGAGGACGGCTACGAGCAGTACTTC CASSLDEVEDGYEQYF
TRBJ1-2 NA TRBV4-1 NA TGCGCCAGCAGCCTAAAGGACGCTAACTATGGCTACACCTTC CASSLKDANYGYTF
TRBJ2-7 NA TRBV7-8 TRBD1 TGTGCCAGCAGCTTACAGGGGGACAAGAGCGAGCAGTACTTC CASSLQGDKSEQYF
TRBJ2-7 NA TRBV11-2 NA TGTGCCAGCAGCTGGGGGGCCGTCGCCTACGAGCAGTACTTC CASSWGAVAYEQYF
TRBJ1-6 NA TRBV28 TRBD1 TGTGCCAGCAGTTTCGAGACAGGGGGTAATTCACCCCTCCACTTT CASSFETGGNSPLHF
TRBJ1-1 NA TRBV27 NA TGTGCCAGCGGGATGGCGTCGAGCACTGAAGCTTTCTTT CASGMASSTEAFF
TRBJ2-1 NA TRBV5-4 TRBD2 TGTGCCAGCAGCTCGCCAGGACTAGGTTACAATGAGCAGTTCTTC CASSSPGLGYNEQFF
TRBJ1-1 NA TRBV2 NA TGTGCCAGCATGGCCAAGGGGACGAACACTGAAGCTTTCTTT CASMAKGTNTEAFF
TRBJ2-1 NA TRBV19 TRBD1 TGTGCCAGTAGTATATTGCCAGCGGGACAGGGGGCTTACAATGAGCAGTTCTTC CASSILPAGQGAYNEQFF